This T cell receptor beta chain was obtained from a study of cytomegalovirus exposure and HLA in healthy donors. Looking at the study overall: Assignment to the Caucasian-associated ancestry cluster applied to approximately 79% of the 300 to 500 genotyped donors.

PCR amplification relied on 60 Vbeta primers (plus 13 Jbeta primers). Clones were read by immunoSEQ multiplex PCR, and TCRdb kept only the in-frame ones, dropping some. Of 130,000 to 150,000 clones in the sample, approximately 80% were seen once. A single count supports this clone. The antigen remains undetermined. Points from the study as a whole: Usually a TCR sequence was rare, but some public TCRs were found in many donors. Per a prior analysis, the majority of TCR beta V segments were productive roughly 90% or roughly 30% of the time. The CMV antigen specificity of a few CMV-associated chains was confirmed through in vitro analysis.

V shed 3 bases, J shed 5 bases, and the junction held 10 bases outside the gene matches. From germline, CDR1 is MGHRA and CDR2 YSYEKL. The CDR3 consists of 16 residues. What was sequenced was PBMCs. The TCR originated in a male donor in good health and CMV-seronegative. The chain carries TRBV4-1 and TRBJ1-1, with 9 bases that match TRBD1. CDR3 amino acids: CASSHSQGQGATEAFF. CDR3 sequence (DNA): TGCGCCAGCAGCCATTCCCAGGGACAGGGAGCGACTGAAGCTTTCTTT.